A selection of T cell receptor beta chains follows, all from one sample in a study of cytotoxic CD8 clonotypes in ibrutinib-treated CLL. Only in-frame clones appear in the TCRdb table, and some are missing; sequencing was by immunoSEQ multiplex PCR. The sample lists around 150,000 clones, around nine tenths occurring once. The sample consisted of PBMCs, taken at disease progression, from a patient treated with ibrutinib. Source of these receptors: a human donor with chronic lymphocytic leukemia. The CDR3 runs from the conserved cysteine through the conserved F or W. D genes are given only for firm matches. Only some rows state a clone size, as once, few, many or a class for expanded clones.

TGTGCCAGCACTGATGGCGGGAGGGAAACAGATACGCAGTATTTT	CASTDGGRETDTQYF	TRBV19	TRBJ2-3	TRBD2	-
TGTGCCAGCAGTTACACAGGGGGTCCGTCCTATGGCTACACCTTC	CASSYTGGPSYGYTF	TRBV6-5	TRBJ1-2	TRBD1	-
TGTGCCAGCTCATCCGATAGCTACGAGCAGTACTTC	CASSSDSYEQYF	TRBV18	TRBJ2-7	-	once
TGTGCCAGCAGCACCGAGTCAAGGTACACTGAAGCTTTCTTT	CASSTESRYTEAFF	TRBV7-2	TRBJ1-1	-	-
TGTGCCAGCAGTTACGAGTATAGCTCCTACGAGCAGTACTTC	CASSYEYSSYEQYF	TRBV6-5	TRBJ2-7	-	-
TGTGCCAGCACGGGAGCTATTACCTACGAGCAGTACTTC	CASTGAITYEQYF	TRBV28	TRBJ2-7	-	-
TGCGCCAGCAGCTTGGTTCCGGTCCGGGATACGCAGTATTTT	CASSLVPVRDTQYF	TRBV5-1	TRBJ2-3	-	-
TGTGCCAGTAGTAGGTCCACGAACAATGAGCAGTTCTTC	CASSRSTNNEQFF	TRBV19	TRBJ2-1	-	once
TGTGCCAGCAGCCCCCGAGGGCCTAGCGGGAGTCAGTTGTATTTACCAGATACGCAGTATTTT	CASSPRGPSGSQLYLPDTQYF	TRBV9	TRBJ2-3	TRBD2	-
TGTGCCAGCGGACCTATTACTAGCACAGATACGCAGTATTTT	CASGPITSTDTQYF	TRBV5-4	TRBJ2-3	-	-
TGCAGCGTGGAGACTAGCGGCCTCCCTTCTAGTCAGTTCTTC	CSVETSGLPSSQFF	TRBV29-1	TRBJ2-1	TRBD2	-
TGTGCCAGCAGGGCACTTAGTTTGCAGTACTTC	CASRALSLQYF	TRBV2	TRBJ2-7	-	few
TGCAGCGTTGCCCGGGGGGCAGCGAACACTGAAGCTTTCTTT	CSVARGAANTEAFF	TRBV29-1	TRBJ1-1	-	-
TGCGCCAGCAGCCGAGGGGAGGGGAATCAGCCCCAGCATTTT	CASSRGEGNQPQHF	TRBV4-1	TRBJ1-5	-	-
TGTGCCAGTACTAACGGGGTATTAGGCGGCAATGAGCAGTTCTTC	CASTNGVLGGNEQFF	TRBV19	TRBJ2-1	-	-
TGTGCCAGCTCACCATCGGGACAGTTGAACACTGAAGCTTTCTTT	CASSPSGQLNTEAFF	TRBV18	TRBJ1-1	TRBD1	-